This section outlines one TCR beta chain sequence together with its context. Its antigen remains unknown. V was cut by 2 bases and J by 8 bases, with 6 bases left in between. The CDR3 covers 11 residues. Germline assignment: CDR1 WSHSY and CDR2 SAAADI. This specimen belongs to a study of tumor-infiltrating lymphocytes in primary liver carcinoma. Findings and limits, study-wide: It was tumor-adjacent and tumor-blood pairs that overlapped less than tumor region pairs did. Tumors and blood were compared for top-250-clone fraction, and tumors had the significantly higher value (p = 0.039).

The source of the blood RNA was unsorted whole blood, and germline DNA was extracted as well. No patient had received treatment, and all had chronic HBV infection. TCR beta cDNA was made from around 460 ng total RNA with a constant-region primer. Three nested multiplex PCR rounds, a slightly modified ARM-PCR, produced the libraries for TCR beta. Amplification in the first two PCR rounds was performed using TRBV1-TRBV30 forward primers and a C-beta reverse primer for roughly 9 cycles each. TCRdb re-analysed the multiplex PCR reads in MiXCR, keeping a single row per CDR3 protein. The data hold just over 300,000 distinct CDR3 sequences, with around three fifths observed a single time.

The sequence came from a woman under 40 with primary liver carcinoma and hepatitis B virus infection. Sequencing was carried out using peripheral blood. The chain links TRBV10-2 to TRBJ1-2; D unclear. Written as DNA, the CDR3 is TGCGCCAGCAGTGAGGGTGGGGGCTACACCTTC. Residues: CASSEGGGYTF.